Below, one T cell receptor (beta chain) is given with its context. Its antigen remains unknown. A deep-level run was used for the assay. Original processing methods: Filtering differed for immunoSEQ, which gave only junction sequences without quality scores. Sequencing was performed with immunoSEQ multiplex PCR; in TCRdb, only in-frame clones are kept and a portion is missing. The V and J calls and clone size were taken over from that table, and D and trimming were inferred from the DNA. The sample yields approximately 2,000,000 clones, just over 90% seen once. Naive CD8 cells comprised CD45RO-negative, CCR7-positively selected cells, excluding terminally differentiated effector memory CD45RA+ cells. The sample comes from a study of shared clonotypes between healthy human individuals. Study findings and constraints: Sampling used blood alone; tissue repertoires probably differ. A few donors shared approximately 5% of their naive CD4 clonotypes.

The sequenced sample was naive CD8+ T cells from PBMCs. The TCR originated in a man aged 18 to 30 in good health. Some clones in this sample may be carry-over from other donors' samples.

CDR3 protein: CASSFMRERADTQYF. The DNA of the CDR3 is TGTGCCAGCAGTTTTATGCGGGAAAGGGCAGATACGCAGTATTTT. The rearrangement links TRBV28 to TRBJ2-3; a possible D gene is TRBD2 (6 bases). CDR1 MDHEN and CDR2 SYDVKM come from the germline V gene. This CDR3 comprises 15 residues. V lost 3 bases and J lost 4, with 14 bases in between.